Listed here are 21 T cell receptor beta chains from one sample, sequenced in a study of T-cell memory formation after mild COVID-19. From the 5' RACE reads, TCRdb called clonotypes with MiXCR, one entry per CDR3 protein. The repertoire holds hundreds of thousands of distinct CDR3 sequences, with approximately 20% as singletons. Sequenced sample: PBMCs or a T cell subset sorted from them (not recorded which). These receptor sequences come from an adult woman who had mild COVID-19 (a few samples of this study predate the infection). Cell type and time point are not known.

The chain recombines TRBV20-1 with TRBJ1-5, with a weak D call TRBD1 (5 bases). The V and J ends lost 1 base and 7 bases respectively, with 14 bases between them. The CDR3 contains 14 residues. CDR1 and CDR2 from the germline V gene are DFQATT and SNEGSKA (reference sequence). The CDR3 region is CSARARQGHQPQHF. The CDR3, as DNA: TGCAGTGCTAGAGCTAGGCAGGGCCACCAGCCCCAGCATTTT.

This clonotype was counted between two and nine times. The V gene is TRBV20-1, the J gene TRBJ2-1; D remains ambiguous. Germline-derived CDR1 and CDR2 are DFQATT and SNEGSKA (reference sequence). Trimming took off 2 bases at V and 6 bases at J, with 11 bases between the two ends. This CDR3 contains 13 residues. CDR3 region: CSARNPDRNEQFF. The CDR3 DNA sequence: TGCAGTGCTAGAAACCCAGACCGCAATGAGCAGTTCTTC.

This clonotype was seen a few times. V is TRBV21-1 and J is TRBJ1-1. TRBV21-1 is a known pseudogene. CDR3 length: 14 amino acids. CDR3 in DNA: TGTGCCAGCAGCATAGGGAGGCTGAACACTGAAGCTTTCTTT. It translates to CASSIGRLNTEAFF.

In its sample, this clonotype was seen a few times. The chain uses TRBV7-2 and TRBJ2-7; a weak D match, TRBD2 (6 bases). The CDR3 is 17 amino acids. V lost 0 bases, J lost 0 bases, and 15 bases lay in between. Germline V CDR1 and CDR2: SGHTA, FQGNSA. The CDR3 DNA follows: TGTGCCAGCAGCTTAGCCGGGAGAGGGGACCACTCCTACGAGCAGTACTTC. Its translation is CASSLAGRGDHSYEQYF.

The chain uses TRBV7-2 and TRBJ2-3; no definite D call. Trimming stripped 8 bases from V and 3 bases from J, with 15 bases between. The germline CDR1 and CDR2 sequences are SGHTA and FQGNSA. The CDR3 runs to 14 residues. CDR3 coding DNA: TGTGCCAGCGATTACGCTTTTAGTACAGATACGCAGTATTTT. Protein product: CASDYAFSTDTQYF.

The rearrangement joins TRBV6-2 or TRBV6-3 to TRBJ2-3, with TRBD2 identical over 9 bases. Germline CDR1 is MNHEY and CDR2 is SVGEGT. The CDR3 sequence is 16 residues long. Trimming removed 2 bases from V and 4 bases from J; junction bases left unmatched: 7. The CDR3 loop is CASSYAGGPGADTQYF. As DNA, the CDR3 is TGTGCCAGCAGTTACGCGGGAGGGCCTGGGGCAGATACGCAGTATTTT.

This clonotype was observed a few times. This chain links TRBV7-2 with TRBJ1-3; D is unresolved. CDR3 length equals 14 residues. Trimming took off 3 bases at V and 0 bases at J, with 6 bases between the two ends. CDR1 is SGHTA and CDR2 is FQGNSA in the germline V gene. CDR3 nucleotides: TGTGCCAGCAGCTTTCGGTTCTCTGGAAACACCATATATTTT. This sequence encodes CASSFRFSGNTIYF.

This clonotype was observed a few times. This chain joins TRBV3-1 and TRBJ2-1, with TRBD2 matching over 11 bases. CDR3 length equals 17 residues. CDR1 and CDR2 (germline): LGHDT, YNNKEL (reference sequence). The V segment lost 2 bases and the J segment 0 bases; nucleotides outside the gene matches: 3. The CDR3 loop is CASSQPSGGSSYNEQFF. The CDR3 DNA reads TGTGCCAGCAGCCAACCTAGCGGGGGGAGCTCCTACAATGAGCAGTTCTTC.

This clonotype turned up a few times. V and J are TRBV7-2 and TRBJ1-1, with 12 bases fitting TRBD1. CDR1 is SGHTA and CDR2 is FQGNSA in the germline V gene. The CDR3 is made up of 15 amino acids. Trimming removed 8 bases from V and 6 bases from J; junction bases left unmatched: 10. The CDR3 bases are TGTGCCAGCCGGGGACAGGGGGCTTCTGGAGCTGAAGCTTTCTTT. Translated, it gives CASRGQGASGAEAFF.

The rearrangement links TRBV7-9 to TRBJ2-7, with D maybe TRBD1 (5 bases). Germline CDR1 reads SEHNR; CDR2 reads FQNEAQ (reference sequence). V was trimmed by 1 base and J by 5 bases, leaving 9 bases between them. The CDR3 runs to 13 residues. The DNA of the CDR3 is TGTGCCAGCAGCTTAGTGTGGGGCCACGAGCAGTACTTC. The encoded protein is CASSLVWGHEQYF.

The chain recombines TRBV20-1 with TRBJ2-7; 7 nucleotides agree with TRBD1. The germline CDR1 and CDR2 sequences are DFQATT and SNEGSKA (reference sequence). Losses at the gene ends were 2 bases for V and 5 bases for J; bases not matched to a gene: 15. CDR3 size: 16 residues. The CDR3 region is CSARNLQGPSRDEQYF. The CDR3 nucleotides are TGCAGTGCTAGAAATTTACAGGGGCCCTCGCGCGACGAGCAGTACTTC.

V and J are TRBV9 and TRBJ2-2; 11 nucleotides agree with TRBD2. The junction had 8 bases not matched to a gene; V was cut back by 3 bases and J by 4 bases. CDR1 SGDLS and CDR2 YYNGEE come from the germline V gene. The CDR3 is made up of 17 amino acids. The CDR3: CASSAHPGLAVTGELFF. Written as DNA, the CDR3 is TGTGCCAGCAGCGCACATCCGGGACTAGCGGTCACCGGGGAGCTGTTTTTT.

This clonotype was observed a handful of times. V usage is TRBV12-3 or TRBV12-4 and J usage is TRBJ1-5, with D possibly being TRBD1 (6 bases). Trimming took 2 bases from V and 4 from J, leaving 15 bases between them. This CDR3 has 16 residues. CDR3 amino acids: CASSLLGGTGNQPQHF. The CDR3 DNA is TGTGCCAGCAGTTTACTGGGCGGCACAGGGAATCAGCCCCAGCATTTT.

In nucleotides, the CDR3 is TGTGCCACCCAGACCACAGGGCTAGCCGACCGGAACAATGAGCAGTTCTTC. Encoded protein: CATQTTGLADRNNEQFF. The rearrangement links TRBV24-1 to TRBJ2-1; TRBD1 might be the D (6 bases). With 9 bases removed from V and 5 bases from J, the gap between germline ends came to 25 bases. There are 17 residues in the CDR3. The V gene's germline CDR1 is KGHDR and CDR2 SFDVKD.

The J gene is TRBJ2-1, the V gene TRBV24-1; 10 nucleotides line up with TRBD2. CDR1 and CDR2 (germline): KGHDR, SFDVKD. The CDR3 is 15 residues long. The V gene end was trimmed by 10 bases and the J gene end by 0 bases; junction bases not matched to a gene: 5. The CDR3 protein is CATQQREGSYNEQFF. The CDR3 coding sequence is TGTGCCACACAACAGCGGGAGGGCTCCTACAATGAGCAGTTCTTC.

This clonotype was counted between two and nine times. The CDR3 nucleotides are TGTGCCAGCAGCTTATATCCCTCGGGGGGAGGCAATGAAAAACTGTTTTTT. Translated, it gives CASSLYPSGGGNEKLFF. The chain carries TRBV7-6 and TRBJ1-4, with D tentatively TRBD1 (5 bases). From germline, CDR1 is SGHVS and CDR2 FNYEAQ. CDR3 length: 17 residues. V gave up 2 bases and J gave up 5 bases, with 18 bases separating them.

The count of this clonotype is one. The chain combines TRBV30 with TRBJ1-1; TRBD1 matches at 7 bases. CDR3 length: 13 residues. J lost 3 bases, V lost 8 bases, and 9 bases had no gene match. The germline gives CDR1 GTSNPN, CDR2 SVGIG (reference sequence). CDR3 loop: CAQTTGLDTEAFF. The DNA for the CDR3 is TGTGCCCAAACGACAGGGCTGGACACTGAAGCTTTCTTT.

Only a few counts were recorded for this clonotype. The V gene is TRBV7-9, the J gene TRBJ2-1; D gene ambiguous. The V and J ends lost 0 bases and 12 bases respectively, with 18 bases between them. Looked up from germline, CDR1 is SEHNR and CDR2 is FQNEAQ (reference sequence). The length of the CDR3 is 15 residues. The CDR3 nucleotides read TGTGCCAGCAGCTTAGCCTCCCTTTACGACCTCCCGCAGTTCTTC. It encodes CASSLASLYDLPQFF.

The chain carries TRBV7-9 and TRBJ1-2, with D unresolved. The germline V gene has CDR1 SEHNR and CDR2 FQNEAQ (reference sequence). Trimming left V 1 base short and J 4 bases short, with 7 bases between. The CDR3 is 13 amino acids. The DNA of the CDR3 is TGTGCCAGCAGCTTAGACGGCGCCTATGGCTACACCTTC. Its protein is CASSLDGAYGYTF.

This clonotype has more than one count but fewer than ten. CDR3 loop: CASSLLASGELFF. CDR3 nucleotide sequence: TGTGCCAGCAGTTTGCTAGCGTCCGGGGAGCTGTTTTTT. The chain carries TRBV12-3 or TRBV12-4 and TRBJ2-2; possible D gene TRBD2, 6 bases. Trimming cost V 3 bases and J 6 bases, with 8 bases left between them. The CDR3 is 13 amino acids.

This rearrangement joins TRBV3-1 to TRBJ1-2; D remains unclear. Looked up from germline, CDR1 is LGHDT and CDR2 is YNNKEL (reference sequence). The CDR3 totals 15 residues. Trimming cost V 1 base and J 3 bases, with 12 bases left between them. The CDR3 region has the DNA TGTGCCAGCAGCCAAGTTCTTCTCCAGGACTATGGCTACACCTTC. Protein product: CASSQVLLQDYGYTF.